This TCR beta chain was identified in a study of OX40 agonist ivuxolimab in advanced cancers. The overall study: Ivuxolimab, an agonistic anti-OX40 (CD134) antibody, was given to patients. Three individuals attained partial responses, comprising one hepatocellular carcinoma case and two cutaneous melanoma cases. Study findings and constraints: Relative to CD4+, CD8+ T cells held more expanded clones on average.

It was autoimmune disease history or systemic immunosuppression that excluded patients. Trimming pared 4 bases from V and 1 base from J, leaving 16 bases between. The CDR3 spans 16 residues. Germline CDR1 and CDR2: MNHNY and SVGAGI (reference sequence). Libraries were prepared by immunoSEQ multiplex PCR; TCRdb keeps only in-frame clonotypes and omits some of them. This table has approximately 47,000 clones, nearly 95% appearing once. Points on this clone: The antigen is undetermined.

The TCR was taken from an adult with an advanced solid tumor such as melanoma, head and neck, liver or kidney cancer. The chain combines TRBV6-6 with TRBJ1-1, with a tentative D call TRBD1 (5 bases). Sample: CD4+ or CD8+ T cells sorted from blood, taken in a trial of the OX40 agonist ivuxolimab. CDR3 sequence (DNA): TGTGCCAGCAGTTTTCCCAGACAGACGGGGAACACTGAAGCTTTCTTT. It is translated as CASSFPRQTGNTEAFF.